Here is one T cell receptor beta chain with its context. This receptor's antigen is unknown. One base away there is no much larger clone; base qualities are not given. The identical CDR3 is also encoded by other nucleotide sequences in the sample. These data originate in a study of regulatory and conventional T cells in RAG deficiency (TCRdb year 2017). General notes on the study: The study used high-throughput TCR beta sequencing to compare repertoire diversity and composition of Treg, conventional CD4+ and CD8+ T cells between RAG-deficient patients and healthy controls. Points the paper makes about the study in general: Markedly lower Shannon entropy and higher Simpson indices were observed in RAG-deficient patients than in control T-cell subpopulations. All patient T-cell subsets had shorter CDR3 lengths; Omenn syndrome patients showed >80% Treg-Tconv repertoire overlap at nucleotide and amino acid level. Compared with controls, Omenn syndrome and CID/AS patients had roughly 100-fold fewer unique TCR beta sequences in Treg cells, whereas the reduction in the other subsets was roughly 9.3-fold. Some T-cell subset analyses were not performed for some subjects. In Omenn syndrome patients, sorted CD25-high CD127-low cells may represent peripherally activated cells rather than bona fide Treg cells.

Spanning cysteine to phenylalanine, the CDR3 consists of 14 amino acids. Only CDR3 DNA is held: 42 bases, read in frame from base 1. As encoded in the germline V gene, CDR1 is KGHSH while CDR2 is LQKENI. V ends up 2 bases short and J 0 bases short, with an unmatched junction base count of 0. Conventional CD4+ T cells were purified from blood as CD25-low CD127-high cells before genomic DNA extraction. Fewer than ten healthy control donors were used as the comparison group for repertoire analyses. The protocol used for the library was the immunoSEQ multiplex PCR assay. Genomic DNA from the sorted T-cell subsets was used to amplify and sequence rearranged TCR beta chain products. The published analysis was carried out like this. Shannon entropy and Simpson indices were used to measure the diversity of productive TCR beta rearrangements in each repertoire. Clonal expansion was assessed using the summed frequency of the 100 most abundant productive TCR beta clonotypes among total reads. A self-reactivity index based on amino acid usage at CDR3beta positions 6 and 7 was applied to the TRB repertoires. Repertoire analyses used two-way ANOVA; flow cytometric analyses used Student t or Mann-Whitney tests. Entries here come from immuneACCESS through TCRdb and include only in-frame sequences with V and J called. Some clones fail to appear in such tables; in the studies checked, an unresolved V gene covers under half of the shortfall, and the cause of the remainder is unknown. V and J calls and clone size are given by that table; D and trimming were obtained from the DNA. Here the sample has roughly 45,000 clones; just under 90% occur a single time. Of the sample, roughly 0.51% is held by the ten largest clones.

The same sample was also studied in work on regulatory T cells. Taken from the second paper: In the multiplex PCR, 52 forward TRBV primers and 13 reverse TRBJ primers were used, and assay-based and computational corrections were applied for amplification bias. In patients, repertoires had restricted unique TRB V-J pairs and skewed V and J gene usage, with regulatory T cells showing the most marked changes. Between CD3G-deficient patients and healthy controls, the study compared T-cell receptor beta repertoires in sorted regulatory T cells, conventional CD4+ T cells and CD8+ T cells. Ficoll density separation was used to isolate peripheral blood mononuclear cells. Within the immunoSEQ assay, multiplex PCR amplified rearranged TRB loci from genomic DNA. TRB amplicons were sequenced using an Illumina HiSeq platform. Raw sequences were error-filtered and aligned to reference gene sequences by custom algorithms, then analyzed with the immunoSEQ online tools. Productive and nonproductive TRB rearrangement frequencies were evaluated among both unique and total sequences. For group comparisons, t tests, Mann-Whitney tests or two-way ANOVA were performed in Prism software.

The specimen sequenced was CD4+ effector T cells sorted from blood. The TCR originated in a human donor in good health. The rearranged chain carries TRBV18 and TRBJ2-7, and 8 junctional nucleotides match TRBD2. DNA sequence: TGTGCCAGCTCACCAGCGGGAGGCTCCTACGAGCAGTACTTC. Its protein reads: CASSPAGGSYEQYF.